This TCR beta chain was identified in a study of early T cells in non-severe SARS-CoV-2 infection. The CDR3 extends over 13 amino acids. Trimming removed 5 bases at V and 6 bases at J, with 10 bases between. Germline V CDR1 and CDR2: SEHNR, FQNEAQ (reference sequence). This clonotype was picked up many times. From the 5' RACE reads, TCRdb called clonotypes with MiXCR, one entry per CDR3 protein. The table shows 35,000 to 55,000 distinct CDR3 sequences, with 6% to 7% occurring only once. Sequences were derived from whole blood, sampled at baseline. The V gene is TRBV7-9, the J gene TRBJ1-4; possible D gene TRBD1, 5 bases. This TCR derives from an adult who was a healthcare worker with PCR-confirmed SARS-CoV-2 infection or an uninfected control (not recorded which). CDR3 coding DNA: TGTGCCAGCAGCCGGGACGTGGATGAAAAACTGTTTTTT. Amino acid sequence: CASSRDVDEKLFF.